The sequence of this T cell receptor (beta chain) was determined in a study of T cells in Graves' hyperthyroidism and ophthalmopathy. Study observations and caveats: Ophthalmopathy was distinguished from stable hyperthyroidism by 13 V-J signatures.

Trimming removed 2 bases from V and 9 bases from J, with 14 bases in between. CDR1 and CDR2 (germline): MDHEN, SYDVKM. CDR3 length equals 13 residues. In its sample, this clonotype was seen many times. Its antigen is undetermined. There were TCR beta CDR3 regions amplified from RNA transcripts. During a first-round RT-PCR of the TCR CDR3, the HTBI primer set was used. TCRdb re-derived calls from the multiplex PCR reads in MiXCR, one entry per CDR3 protein. Of hundreds of thousands of distinct CDR3 sequences detected, roughly an eighth appear once; the ten largest clones hold around 9.2%. Patients aged 18 to 65 had newly diagnosed hyperthyroidism that had lasted under 2 months. Reasons for excluding patients were uncontrolled infection, other autoimmune disease, pregnancy or lactation. The source of the PBMCs was 8.5 to 10 ml of fresh peripheral blood.

The chain is built from TRBV28 and TRBJ2-7; D perhaps matches TRBD1 (6 bases). This clonotype originated in a woman aged 18-29 years with Graves' hyperthyroidism. The sample consisted of blood. The CDR3 region has the DNA TGTGCCAGCAGTTTACCGAACAGGGAGAGGCAGTACTTC. It translates to CASSLPNRERQYF.